These 14 T cell receptor beta chains share one sample of origin, sequenced in a study of identical twins. MiXCR, applied by TCRdb to the 5' RACE reads, yields one record per CDR3 protein. The sample holds about 520,000 distinct CDR3 sequences, around 20% seen once. Separately, the same data were catalogued under a study of T cells expressing NK-cell markers.

The sample taken for sequencing was CD4+ T cells sorted from blood. These receptors were collected from a woman aged 18-29 years in good health.

V usage is TRBV5-6 and J usage is TRBJ1-4; 9 nucleotides agree with TRBD1. With 1 base clipped from V and 5 bases from J, the junction kept 3 bases outside the gene matches. The germline gives CDR1 SGHDT, CDR2 YYEEEE. The CDR3 extends over 15 amino acids. In nucleotides, the CDR3 is TGTGCCAGCAGCTTGAGACAGGGGGTGAATGAAAAACTGTTTTTT. This sequence encodes CASSLRQGVNEKLFF.

J is TRBJ2-2 and V is TRBV3-1, with no clear D. CDR1 is LGHDT and CDR2 is YNNKEL in the germline V gene (reference sequence). The CDR3 totals 13 residues. V was cut by 7 bases and J by 4 bases, with 10 bases left in between. This chain's CDR3 is CASTRETTGELFF. CDR3 in DNA: TGTGCCAGCACTCGCGAGACCACCGGGGAGCTGTTTTTT.

This clonotype was counted only a few times. The chain couples TRBV5-6 to TRBJ2-1; 14 nucleotides align to TRBD2. The germline CDR1 and CDR2 sequences are SGHDT and YYEEEE. The CDR3 sequence is 19 residues long. J gave up 1 base and V 4 bases, and 10 bases lay outside the gene matches. The CDR3 is CASSPGTSGSSASYNEQFF. CDR3 nucleotides: TGTGCCAGCAGCCCTGGGACTAGCGGGAGCAGTGCGTCCTACAATGAGCAGTTCTTC.

The chain joins TRBV20-1 to TRBJ2-7; D not certain. The CDR3 has 13 residues. V lost 0 bases and J 5 bases, leaving 11 bases between the germline ends. Germline values: CDR1 DFQATT, CDR2 SNEGSKA (reference sequence). The CDR3 reads CSARDLAENEQYF. The CDR3 nucleotides are TGCAGTGCTAGAGATTTAGCCGAAAACGAGCAGTACTTC.

The rearrangement uses TRBV12-2 and TRBJ1-4; the D call TRBD1 from the table was never checked on the DNA. TRBV12-2 is noted as a pseudogene. The CDR3 runs to 14 residues. CDR3 DNA: TGTGCAAGTCGCTTAGAGAACAGGGGTGAAAAACTGTTTTTT. Translating gives CASRLENRGEKLFF.

This clonotype was found a few times. The V call is TRBV27, the J call TRBJ2-1; D not resolved. V gave up 6 bases and J gave up 7 bases, with 19 bases separating them. Germline lookup yields CDR1 MNHEY and CDR2 SMNVEV (reference sequence). The CDR3 extends over 15 amino acids. Written as DNA, the CDR3 is TGTGCCAGCAGGATGGCGCGGCGGAGCACTAATGAGCAGTTCTTC. Translating gives CASRMARRSTNEQFF.

The V call is TRBV7-2, the J call TRBJ2-7; a weak D match, TRBD1 (5 bases). The length of the CDR3 is 14 residues. V was shortened by 3 bases and J by 0 bases, with 9 bases between the two germline ends. Germline V CDR1 and CDR2: SGHTA, FQGNSA. The CDR3 sequence: CASSFDRTSYEQYF. The CDR3 nucleotides read TGTGCCAGCAGCTTCGACAGAACCTCCTACGAGCAGTACTTC.

V gene TRBV2 combines with J gene TRBJ2-5; 11 bases align to TRBD2. V trimming: 9 bases; J trimming: 1 base; junction bases outside the gene matches: 4. CDR3 size: 14 residues. Germline V gene lookup returns CDR1 SNHLY and CDR2 FYNNEI. This chain's CDR3 is CASGTSGAQETQYF. The CDR3 DNA sequence: TGTGCCAGTGGGACTAGCGGAGCCCAAGAGACCCAGTACTTC.

This clonotype was counted between two and nine times. V is TRBV20-1 and J is TRBJ2-7, with TRBD1 matching 9 bases. In germline, CDR1 is DFQATT, CDR2 SNEGSKA (reference sequence). This CDR3 is built from 13 residues. V shed 6 bases and J 3 bases; nucleotides not matched to a gene: 6. Here the CDR3 DNA reads TGCAGTGCGCGGGACAGGGTGGACTACGAGCAGTACTTC. This encodes CSARDRVDYEQYF.

This clonotype has at least ten counts. The chain couples TRBV5-1 to TRBJ2-7; TRBD1 or TRBD2 may be the D gene (5 bases each). Per the germline V gene, CDR1 is SGHRS and CDR2 is YFSETQ. Trimming stripped 4 bases from V and 4 bases from J, with 15 bases between. This CDR3 comprises 14 residues. The CDR3 spells CASSRAGTAYEQYF. The DNA of the CDR3 is TGCGCCAGCAGCCGGGCCGGGACCGCGTACGAGCAGTACTTC. Supplemented by reference TRBV5-1 and TRBJ2-7, the full variable domain reads KAGVTQTPRYLIKTRGQQVTLSCSPISGHRSVSWYQQTPGQGLQFLFEYFSETQRNKGNFPGRFSGRQFSNSRSEMNVSTLELGDSALYLCASSRAGTAYEQYFGPGTRLTVT.

This clonotype was recorded many times. This rearrangement joins TRBV20-1 to TRBJ2-3, with no clear D. Trimming pared 3 bases from V and 1 base from J, leaving 5 bases between. Germline V CDR1 and CDR2: DFQATT, SNEGSKA (reference sequence). The CDR3 length is 12 residues. The CDR3 loop is CSASRGTDTQYF. The CDR3 coding sequence is TGCAGTGCTAGTAGGGGCACAGATACGCAGTATTTT.

In its sample, this clonotype was seen a few times. This chain joins TRBV29-1 and TRBJ1-1; no firm D call. Trimming shortened V by 8 bases and J by 1 base, and 14 bases separated the two germline ends. The CDR3 is made up of 13 amino acids. Germline CDR1 reads SQVTM; CDR2 reads ANQGSEA. CDR3 DNA sequence: TGCAGCTTCCTGAGCCCCGGGAACACTGAAGCTTTCTTT. It encodes CSFLSPGNTEAFF.

This clonotype appeared a few times. This chain connects TRBV4-3 to TRBJ1-2; a weak D match, TRBD1 (5 bases). The CDR3 extends over 14 amino acids. Per the germline V gene, CDR1 is LGHNA and CDR2 is YSLEER. V was trimmed by 1 base and J by 6 bases, leaving 12 bases between them. The CDR3 nucleotides read TGCGCCAGCAGCCAAGTCCATGGGGCGCATGGCTACACCTTC. It specifies CASSQVHGAHGYTF.

In its sample, this clonotype was seen many times. V gene TRBV12-3 or TRBV12-4 combines with J gene TRBJ2-3; D is unclear. This CDR3 contains 11 residues. Trimming pared 6 bases from V and 7 bases from J, leaving 8 bases between. The CDR3 sequence: CASRLKNTQYF. The CDR3 coding sequence is TGTGCCAGCAGGTTAAAGAATACGCAGTATTTT.